Listed below are T cell receptor beta chains from one sample, sequenced in a study of cytomegalovirus exposure and HLA in healthy donors. The method was immunoSEQ multiplex PCR; TCRdb's version includes in-frame clones alone and lacks a portion of them. The sample lists 200,000 or so clones, approximately 85% occurring once. Source material: PBMCs. Receptor source: a woman between 40 and 55 years old in good health and CMV-seronegative. CDR3s leave out the opening cysteine and the closing phenylalanine or tryptophan. The order of the fields is J gene, V gene, D gene, CDR3 protein. A D gene is named only where the DNA matches it firmly.

j_call: TRBJ2-7; v_call: TRBV11-2; d_call: TRBD2; cdr3_aa: ASSLSSGRGYEQY
j_call: TRBJ1-1; v_call: TRBV28; d_call: .; cdr3_aa: ASSLGRELEAF
j_call: TRBJ1-1; v_call: TRBV7-9; d_call: .; cdr3_aa: ASSLRQGGTEAF
j_call: TRBJ2-3; v_call: TRBV11-2; d_call: .; cdr3_aa: ASSFSRMADTQY
j_call: TRBJ1-1; v_call: TRBV27; d_call: TRBD1; cdr3_aa: ASSMTGGEFSEAF
j_call: TRBJ2-1; v_call: TRBV9; d_call: TRBD2; cdr3_aa: ASTEAGAAYNEQF
j_call: TRBJ2-7; v_call: TRBV14; d_call: .; cdr3_aa: ASSSYPVAYEQY
j_call: TRBJ2-1; v_call: TRBV7-3; d_call: TRBD1; cdr3_aa: ASSLMGQGRNEQF
j_call: TRBJ1-2; v_call: TRBV6-5; d_call: TRBD1; cdr3_aa: ASNPGQGYGYT
j_call: TRBJ2-1; v_call: TRBV7-3; d_call: TRBD2; cdr3_aa: ASSPGLANYNEQF
j_call: TRBJ1-1; v_call: TRBV10-1; d_call: .; cdr3_aa: ASSAQTNTEAF
j_call: TRBJ1-6; v_call: TRBV2; d_call: .; cdr3_aa: ASKIAGRLVPLH
j_call: TRBJ1-5; v_call: TRBV18; d_call: TRBD1; cdr3_aa: ASSGDRVGQPQH
j_call: TRBJ1-5; v_call: TRBV28; d_call: TRBD1; cdr3_aa: ASSRQGIKSGNQPQH
j_call: TRBJ1-3; v_call: TRBV18; d_call: TRBD1; cdr3_aa: ASSTPGQGPGNTIY
j_call: TRBJ1-2; v_call: TRBV28; d_call: .; cdr3_aa: ASRGTGSSPGGHNYGYT
j_call: TRBJ1-6; v_call: TRBV15; d_call: TRBD1; cdr3_aa: ATSRENRGKALNSPLH
j_call: TRBJ2-1; v_call: TRBV30; d_call: TRBD2; cdr3_aa: AWSPPGLGVRSYNEQF
j_call: TRBJ1-2; v_call: TRBV28; d_call: TRBD1; cdr3_aa: ASSQAGTGPPYGYT
j_call: TRBJ2-7; v_call: TRBV11-2; d_call: .; cdr3_aa: ASSLTGRYEQY
j_call: TRBJ2-1; v_call: TRBV4-2; d_call: .; cdr3_aa: ASSQPSYNEQF
j_call: TRBJ2-3; v_call: TRBV7-9; d_call: .; cdr3_aa: ASSLSDSSTDTQY
j_call: TRBJ2-7; v_call: TRBV10-2; d_call: TRBD1; cdr3_aa: ASRGGQGASYEQY
j_call: TRBJ1-2; v_call: TRBV7-8; d_call: TRBD1; cdr3_aa: ASSLLGGGDGYT
j_call: TRBJ2-6; v_call: TRBV27; d_call: .; cdr3_aa: ASSFGSSGANVLT